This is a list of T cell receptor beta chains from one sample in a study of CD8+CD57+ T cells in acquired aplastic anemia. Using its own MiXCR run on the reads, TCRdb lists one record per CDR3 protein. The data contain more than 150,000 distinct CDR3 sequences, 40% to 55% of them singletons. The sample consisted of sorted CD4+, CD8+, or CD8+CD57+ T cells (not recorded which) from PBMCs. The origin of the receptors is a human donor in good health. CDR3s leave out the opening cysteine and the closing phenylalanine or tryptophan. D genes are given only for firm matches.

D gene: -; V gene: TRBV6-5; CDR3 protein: ASSYSKTDGNTIY
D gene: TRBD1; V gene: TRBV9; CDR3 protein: ASSLPGGQGYT
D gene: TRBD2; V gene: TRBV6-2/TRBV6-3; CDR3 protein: ASIASGGRGEQF
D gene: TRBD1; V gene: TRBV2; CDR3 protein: ASSEMGTVSYEQY
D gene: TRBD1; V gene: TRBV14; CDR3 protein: ASSQVGGGADGYT
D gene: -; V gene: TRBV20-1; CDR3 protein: SARDGG
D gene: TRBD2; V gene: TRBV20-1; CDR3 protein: SATGLAGVQGHNEQF
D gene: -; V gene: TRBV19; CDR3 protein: ASQQAGELF
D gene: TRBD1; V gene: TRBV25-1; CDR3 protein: ASSEPGQPFRAGELF
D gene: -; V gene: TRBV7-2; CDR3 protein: ASSPWRGETQY
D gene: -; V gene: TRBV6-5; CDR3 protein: ASSYRDGVEAF
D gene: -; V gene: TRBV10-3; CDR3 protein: AISELGNYGYT
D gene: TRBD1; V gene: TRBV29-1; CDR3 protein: SAVQGADYGYT
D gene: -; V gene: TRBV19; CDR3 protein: ASSIRGPGEKLF
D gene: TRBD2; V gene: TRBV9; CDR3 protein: ASSVDITSGTDTQY
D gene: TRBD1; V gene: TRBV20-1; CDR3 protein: SARIGTGTF
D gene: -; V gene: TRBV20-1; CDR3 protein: SAVRDSQDTQY
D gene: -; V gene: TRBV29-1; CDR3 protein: SVSTGEQY
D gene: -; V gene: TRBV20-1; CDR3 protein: SARGGRVSYEQY
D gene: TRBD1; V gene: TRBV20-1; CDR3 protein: SARGRQGVYEQY
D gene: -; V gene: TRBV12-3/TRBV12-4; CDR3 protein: ASSFPSGEAQY
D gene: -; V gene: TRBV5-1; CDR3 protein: ASSLILHHEQY